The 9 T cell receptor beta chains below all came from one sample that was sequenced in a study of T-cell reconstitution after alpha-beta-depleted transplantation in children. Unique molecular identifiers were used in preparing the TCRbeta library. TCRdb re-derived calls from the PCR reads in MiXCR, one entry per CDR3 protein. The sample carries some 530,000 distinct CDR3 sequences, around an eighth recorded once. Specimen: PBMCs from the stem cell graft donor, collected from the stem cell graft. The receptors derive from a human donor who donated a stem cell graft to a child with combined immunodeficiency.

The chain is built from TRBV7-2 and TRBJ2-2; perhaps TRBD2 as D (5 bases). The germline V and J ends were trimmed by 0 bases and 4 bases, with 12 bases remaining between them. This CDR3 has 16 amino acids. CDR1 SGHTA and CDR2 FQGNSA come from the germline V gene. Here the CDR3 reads CASSLAPGMGTGELFF. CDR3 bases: TGTGCCAGCAGCTTAGCGCCGGGGATGGGCACCGGGGAGCTGTTTTTT.

The chain's CDR3 is CASSRPREGGDEQFF. For the CDR3, the DNA is TGTGCCAGTAGTCGGCCGAGAGAAGGCGGAGATGAGCAGTTCTTC. V gene TRBV19 combines with J gene TRBJ2-1, with D unclear. The CDR3 covers 15 residues. Trimming left V 5 bases short and J 8 bases short, with 19 bases between. Germline V gene sequence: CDR1 LNHDA, CDR2 SQIVND (reference sequence).

The CDR3 protein is CASSHFSGGQDTQYF. CDR3 nucleotide sequence: TGCGCCAGCAGCCATTTTAGCGGGGGGCAAGATACGCAGTATTTT. V is TRBV4-3 and J is TRBJ2-3; 10 nucleotides agree with TRBD2. The junction had 5 bases not matched to a gene; V was cut back by 3 bases and J by 5 bases. This CDR3 has 15 residues. CDR1 LGHNA and CDR2 YSLEER come from the germline V gene.

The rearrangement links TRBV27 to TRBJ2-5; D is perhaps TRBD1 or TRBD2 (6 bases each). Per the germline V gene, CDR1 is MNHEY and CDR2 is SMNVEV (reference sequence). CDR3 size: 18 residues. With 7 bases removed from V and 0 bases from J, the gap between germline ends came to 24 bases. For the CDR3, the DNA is TGTGCCAGCACCTCGAGGGGGTCAACCAGCGGGTACCAAGAGACCCAGTACTTC. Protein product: CASTSRGSTSGYQETQYF.

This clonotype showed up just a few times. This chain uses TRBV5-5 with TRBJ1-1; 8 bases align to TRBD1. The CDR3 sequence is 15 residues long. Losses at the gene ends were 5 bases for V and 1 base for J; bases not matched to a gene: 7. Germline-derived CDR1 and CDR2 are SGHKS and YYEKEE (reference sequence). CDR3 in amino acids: CASSQPDRGNTEAFF. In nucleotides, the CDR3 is TGTGCCAGCAGTCAACCTGACAGGGGGAACACTGAAGCTTTCTTT.

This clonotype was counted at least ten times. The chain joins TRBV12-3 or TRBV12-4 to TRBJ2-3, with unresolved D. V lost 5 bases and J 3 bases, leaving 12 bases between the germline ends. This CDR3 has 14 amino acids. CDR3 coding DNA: TGTGCCAGCAGTACCCAAGAAGTAACAGATACGCAGTATTTT. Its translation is CASSTQEVTDTQYF.

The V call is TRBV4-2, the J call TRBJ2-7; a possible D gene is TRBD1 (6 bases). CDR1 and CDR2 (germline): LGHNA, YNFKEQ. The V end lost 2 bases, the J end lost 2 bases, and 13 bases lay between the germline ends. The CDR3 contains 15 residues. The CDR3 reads CASSQFRTATYEQYF. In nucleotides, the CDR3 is TGTGCCAGCAGCCAATTTCGGACAGCGACCTACGAGCAGTACTTC.

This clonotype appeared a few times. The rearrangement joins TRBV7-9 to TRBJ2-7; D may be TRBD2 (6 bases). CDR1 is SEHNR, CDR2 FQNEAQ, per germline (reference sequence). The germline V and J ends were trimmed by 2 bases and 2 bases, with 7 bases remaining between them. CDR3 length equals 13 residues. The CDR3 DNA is TGTGCCAGCAGCTTATGGGGGGCCTACGAGCAGTACTTC. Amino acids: CASSLWGAYEQYF.

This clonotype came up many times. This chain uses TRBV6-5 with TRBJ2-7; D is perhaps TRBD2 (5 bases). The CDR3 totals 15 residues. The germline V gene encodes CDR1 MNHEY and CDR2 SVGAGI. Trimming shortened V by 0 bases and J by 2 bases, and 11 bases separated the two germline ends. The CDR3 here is CASSYSPLGAYEQYF. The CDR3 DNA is TGTGCCAGCAGTTACTCGCCGTTGGGAGCCTACGAGCAGTACTTC.